This paragraph covers one T cell receptor (beta chain) sequence. Study processing details: Using reference gene primer amplification, nucleated cell counts were estimated. Repertoires were generated with immunoSEQ multiplex PCR, while TCRdb's copy carries only in-frame clones and drops some. The V and J calls and clone size are taken from that table; D and trimming were inferred from the DNA. The data hold 200,000 to 250,000 clones, with 81% observed a single time. The data are from a study of blood T cell repertoires in COVID-19. Whole-study context: The United States, Italy and Spain provided the acute and convalescent COVID-19 samples. Sources were T cells, B-cell-depleted T cells, or PBMCs; the material itself was cDNA or gDNA.

The V and J ends lost 5 bases and 2 bases respectively, with 11 bases between them. This CDR3 is built from 14 residues. Per germline, CDR1 SGHTA and CDR2 FQGNSA. The sample comprised PBMCs or T cells enriched from blood (not recorded which). V is TRBV7-2 and J is TRBJ2-3, with no clear D. This clonotype was sampled from a woman in her forties or fifties with acute COVID-19. CDR3: CASSLRRFTDTQYF. In DNA form, the CDR3 reads TGTGCCAGCAGCCTCCGCAGATTCACAGATACGCAGTATTTT.